This T cell receptor beta chain was found in a study of cytomegalovirus exposure and HLA in healthy donors. The trim removed 5 bases at V and 8 bases at J, leaving 7 bases unmatched. The germline gives CDR1 SEHNR, CDR2 FQNEAQ (reference sequence). CDR3 length equals 14 residues. Vbeta (60) and Jbeta (13) primers were used in the PCR. TCRdb's table, derived via immunoSEQ multiplex PCR, lists solely in-frame clones and lacks some. The repertoire consists of 150,000 or so clones, with around four fifths occurring once and the leading ten covering 1.5% to 2.5%. Donors in the study were healthy people who gave bone marrow.

Sequencing input: PBMCs. The chain uses TRBV7-9 and TRBJ2-1; 9 bases fit TRBD1. This clonotype was sampled from a man aged 18 to 35 in good health and CMV-seronegative. The CDR3 reads CASSPGQGFHEQFF. CDR3 DNA sequence: TGTGCCAGCAGCCCGGGACAGGGTTTCCATGAGCAGTTCTTC. Variable domain in full (rest from reference TRBV7-9 and TRBJ2-1): DTGVSQNPRHKITKRGQNVTFRCDPISEHNRLYWYRQTLGQGPEFLTYFQNEAQLEKSRLLSDRFSAERPKGSFSTLEIQRTEQGDSAMYLCASSPGQGFHEQFFGPGTRLTVL.